Listed below are T cell receptor beta chains from one sample, sequenced in a study of blood T cell repertoires in COVID-19. Clones were sequenced by immunoSEQ multiplex PCR, and TCRdb holds only the in-frame ones, with some missing. The repertoire includes around 300,000 clones, about 90% of them detected once, and over 8.5% sits in the top ten. Input material: PBMCs or T cells enriched from blood (not recorded which). All receptors come from a woman in her twenties or thirties who had recovered from COVID-19. Both conserved end residues are part of each CDR3. A D gene is named only where the DNA matches it firmly. Clone size appears in some rows only: once, few, many, or a class for an expanded clone.

CDR3 protein: CASSTSWTGRDTQYF; CDR3 DNA: TGTGCCAGCAGTACCTCCTGGACAGGACGGGATACGCAGTATTTT; CDR3 length: 15; D gene: TRBD1; J gene: TRBJ2-3; clone size: .; V gene: TRBV6-4
CDR3 protein: CATSSRAFSTNEKLFF; CDR3 DNA: TGTGCCACCAGCAGCCGCGCCTTTTCAACTAATGAAAAACTGTTTTTT; CDR3 length: 16; D gene: .; J gene: TRBJ1-4; clone size: .; V gene: TRBV15
CDR3 protein: CASSRASGANTQYF; CDR3 DNA: TGCGCCAGCAGTAGGGCTAGCGGGGCCAATACGCAGTATTTT; CDR3 length: 14; D gene: TRBD2; J gene: TRBJ2-3; clone size: .; V gene: TRBV4-1
CDR3 protein: CASSPSGRTPASGNTIYF; CDR3 DNA: TGTGCCAGCTCCCCTTCGGGGAGGACCCCTGCCTCTGGAAACACCATATATTTT; CDR3 length: 18; D gene: .; J gene: TRBJ1-3; clone size: .; V gene: TRBV3-1/TRBV3-2
CDR3 protein: CASGWTGSLSESGRNQPQHF; CDR3 DNA: TGTGCTAGTGGTTGGACAGGGTCTCTTTCTGAATCGGGTCGCAATCAGCCCCAGCATTTT; CDR3 length: 20; D gene: TRBD1; J gene: TRBJ1-5; clone size: .; V gene: TRBV12-5
CDR3 protein: CASSSRGASDLNTEAFF; CDR3 DNA: TGTGCCAGCAGTTCCAGGGGGGCATCCGACCTGAACACTGAAGCTTTCTTT; CDR3 length: 17; D gene: TRBD1; J gene: TRBJ1-1; clone size: .; V gene: TRBV27
CDR3 protein: CASSQNVGGREAFF; CDR3 DNA: TGTGCCAGCAGCCAAAATGTGGGGGGGCGTGAAGCTTTCTTT; CDR3 length: 14; D gene: .; J gene: TRBJ1-1; clone size: .; V gene: TRBV3-1/TRBV3-2
CDR3 protein: CASSPRRGATDTQYF; CDR3 DNA: TGTGCCAGCAGTCCCAGGAGGGGAGCAACAGATACGCAGTATTTT; CDR3 length: 15; D gene: .; J gene: TRBJ2-3; clone size: once; V gene: TRBV27
CDR3 protein: CASSLGQGYEQYF; CDR3 DNA: TGTGCCAGCTCTCTTGGACAGGGCTACGAGCAGTACTTC; CDR3 length: 13; D gene: TRBD1; J gene: TRBJ2-7; clone size: .; V gene: TRBV18
CDR3 protein: CASSSPRDSLFINEQFF; CDR3 DNA: TGTGCCAGCAGTTCACCAAGGGACTCTCTGTTCATTAATGAGCAGTTCTTC; CDR3 length: 17; D gene: .; J gene: TRBJ2-1; clone size: .; V gene: TRBV7-9
CDR3 protein: CASSPRTSGSEQYF; CDR3 DNA: TGCGCCAGCAGCCCTCGGACTAGCGGGAGTGAGCAGTACTTC; CDR3 length: 14; D gene: TRBD2; J gene: TRBJ2-7; clone size: .; V gene: TRBV10-1
CDR3 protein: CATPRGSDDNEQFF; CDR3 DNA: TGTGCCACCCCACGGGGTAGCGACGACAATGAGCAGTTCTTC; CDR3 length: 14; D gene: .; J gene: TRBJ2-1; clone size: .; V gene: TRBV6-4
CDR3 protein: CASRATGNSGNTIYF; CDR3 DNA: TGTGCCAGCAGAGCCACAGGAAACTCTGGAAACACCATATATTTT; CDR3 length: 15; D gene: .; J gene: TRBJ1-3; clone size: .; V gene: TRBV6-4
CDR3 protein: CATSIQTPDRVNEQYF; CDR3 DNA: TGTGCCACCAGCATTCAAACTCCCGACAGGGTTAACGAGCAGTACTTC; CDR3 length: 16; D gene: TRBD1; J gene: TRBJ2-7; clone size: .; V gene: TRBV15
CDR3 protein: CATNSGSEKLFF; CDR3 DNA: TGTGCCACCAATTCGGGTAGTGAAAAACTGTTTTTT; CDR3 length: 12; D gene: .; J gene: TRBJ1-4; clone size: .; V gene: TRBV7-9
CDR3 protein: CAWISSGNTIYF; CDR3 DNA: TGTGCCTGGATTAGCTCTGGAAACACCATATATTTT; CDR3 length: 12; D gene: .; J gene: TRBJ1-3; clone size: .; V gene: TRBV30
CDR3 protein: CAIHASPDSNYGYTF; CDR3 DNA: TGTGCCATCCATGCCTCCCCGGACTCTAACTATGGCTACACCTTC; CDR3 length: 15; D gene: .; J gene: TRBJ1-2; clone size: .; V gene: TRBV10-3
CDR3 protein: CASSPRQGTLEQYF; CDR3 DNA: TGTGCCAGCAGCCCCAGACAGGGAACGCTCGAGCAGTACTTC; CDR3 length: 14; D gene: TRBD1; J gene: TRBJ2-7; clone size: few; V gene: TRBV7-2
CDR3 protein: CASNAGTSASREQYF; CDR3 DNA: TGTGCCAGCAACGCTGGGACTAGCGCTTCCCGCGAGCAGTACTTC; CDR3 length: 15; D gene: TRBD2; J gene: TRBJ2-7; clone size: .; V gene: TRBV27
CDR3 protein: CASSHTGLYNEQFF; CDR3 DNA: TGCGCCAGCAGCCATACGGGACTATACAATGAGCAGTTCTTC; CDR3 length: 14; D gene: TRBD2; J gene: TRBJ2-1; clone size: .; V gene: TRBV4-1
CDR3 protein: CAISGTENGYTF; CDR3 DNA: TGTGCCATCAGTGGCACAGAGAATGGCTACACCTTC; CDR3 length: 12; D gene: .; J gene: TRBJ1-2; clone size: .; V gene: TRBV10-3
CDR3 protein: CASSSIRTGNGYTF; CDR3 DNA: TGTGCCAGCAGTTCCATACGGACAGGGAATGGCTACACCTTC; CDR3 length: 14; D gene: TRBD1; J gene: TRBJ1-2; clone size: .; V gene: TRBV27
CDR3 protein: CASSPGYGQNTEAFF; CDR3 DNA: TGTGCCAGCTCACCTGGTTATGGGCAGAACACTGAAGCTTTCTTT; CDR3 length: 15; D gene: .; J gene: TRBJ1-1; clone size: .; V gene: TRBV18
CDR3 protein: CASSPRQGLAGARGIGEQFF; CDR3 DNA: TGTGCCAGCAGTCCCCGGCAGGGACTAGCGGGAGCCCGTGGGATAGGTGAGCAGTTCTTC; CDR3 length: 20; D gene: TRBD2; J gene: TRBJ2-1; clone size: .; V gene: TRBV6-2/TRBV6-3
CDR3 protein: CASSQGSGTNYGYTF; CDR3 DNA: TGTGCCAGCAGCCAAGGATCGGGAACAAACTATGGCTACACCTTC; CDR3 length: 15; D gene: .; J gene: TRBJ1-2; clone size: few; V gene: TRBV3-1/TRBV3-2
CDR3 protein: CASSLDTRTTRETQYF; CDR3 DNA: TGTGCCAGCAGTTTAGATACCCGGACTACCCGGGAGACCCAGTACTTC; CDR3 length: 16; D gene: .; J gene: TRBJ2-5; clone size: .; V gene: TRBV28
CDR3 protein: CASSLTLGPGGPSGKKKSYEQYF; CDR3 DNA: TGTGCCAGCAGTTTAACCCTCGGACCCGGGGGGCCTAGCGGCAAAAAGAAGTCCTACGAGCAGTACTTC; CDR3 length: 23; D gene: .; J gene: TRBJ2-7; clone size: .; V gene: TRBV27
CDR3 protein: CASSLEGGGGNSPLHF; CDR3 DNA: TGCGCCAGCAGCTTGGAAGGAGGTGGTGGTAATTCACCCCTCCACTTT; CDR3 length: 16; D gene: .; J gene: TRBJ1-6; clone size: .; V gene: TRBV5-1
CDR3 protein: CASSHYNEQFF; CDR3 DNA: TGCGCCAGCAGCCACTACAATGAGCAGTTCTTC; CDR3 length: 11; D gene: .; J gene: TRBJ2-1; clone size: once; V gene: TRBV10-1
CDR3 protein: CASSFYQGAFNGYTF; CDR3 DNA: TGCGCCAGCAGCTTTTATCAGGGGGCATTTAATGGCTACACCTTC; CDR3 length: 15; D gene: TRBD1; J gene: TRBJ1-2; clone size: .; V gene: TRBV5-1
CDR3 protein: CASSWPGNNEQFF; CDR3 DNA: TGTGCCAGCAGTTGGCCGGGGAACAATGAGCAGTTCTTC; CDR3 length: 13; D gene: .; J gene: TRBJ2-1; clone size: once; V gene: TRBV14
CDR3 protein: CASSPLAGEHTEAFF; CDR3 DNA: TGTGCCAGCTCACCCTTAGCAGGGGAGCACACTGAAGCTTTCTTT; CDR3 length: 15; D gene: .; J gene: TRBJ1-1; clone size: .; V gene: TRBV18
CDR3 protein: CSTKQGAFTEAFF; CDR3 DNA: TGCAGCACCAAACAGGGGGCGTTCACTGAAGCTTTCTTT; CDR3 length: 13; D gene: TRBD1; J gene: TRBJ1-1; clone size: .; V gene: TRBV29-1
CDR3 protein: CASRRMGQFNEKLFF; CDR3 DNA: TGTGCCAGCAGACGAATGGGACAGTTTAATGAAAAACTGTTTTTT; CDR3 length: 15; D gene: TRBD1; J gene: TRBJ1-4; clone size: .; V gene: TRBV6-5
CDR3 protein: CASSPMEGGREGYTF; CDR3 DNA: TGTGCCAGCAGCCCGATGGAGGGGGGGCGCGAAGGCTACACCTTC; CDR3 length: 15; D gene: .; J gene: TRBJ1-2; clone size: .; V gene: TRBV3-1/TRBV3-2
CDR3 protein: CASSPQETSGRSYEQYF; CDR3 DNA: TGTGCCAGCTCGCCTCAGGAAACTAGCGGGAGGTCCTACGAGCAGTACTTC; CDR3 length: 17; D gene: TRBD2; J gene: TRBJ2-7; clone size: .; V gene: TRBV18
CDR3 protein: CASSVDETAGAGYTF; CDR3 DNA: TGTGCCAGCAGCGTGGACGAAACTGCAGGGGCTGGCTACACCTTC; CDR3 length: 15; D gene: .; J gene: TRBJ1-2; clone size: .; V gene: TRBV5-4